This entry is about one T cell receptor (beta chain). This entry comes from a study of shared clonotypes between healthy human individuals. Using immunoSEQ multiplex PCR, the repertoire was profiled, and TCRdb retains in-frame clones only, with some absent. The sample records about 960,000 clones, 76% being singletons. CDR3 length: 15 amino acids. Germline lookup yields CDR1 SGHNT and CDR2 YYREEE (reference sequence). After removal of 4 bases from V and 3 bases from J, the junction contained 7 bases not matched to a gene. The material sequenced was memory CD4+ T cells sorted from blood. Described subset: CD45RA-negative fraction. This TCR derives from a man in his late teens or twenties in good health. This chain joins TRBV5-4 and TRBJ2-5; 9 bases map to TRBD2. DNA of the CDR3: TGTGCCAGCAGCCGCGGGGGGGCGGTCGAAGAGACCCAGTACTTC. It specifies CASSRGGAVEETQYF.